The 12 T cell receptor beta chains in this list originate from one sample, sequenced in a study of blood T cell repertoires in COVID-19. TCRdb's table, derived via immunoSEQ multiplex PCR, lists solely in-frame clones and lacks some. The sample consists of under 350,000 clones, 75% to 90% of them appearing once. The sample was peripheral blood. Receptors were obtained from a man aged 50 to 60 with acute or convalescent COVID-19.

On this clone itself: Other DNA variants within this sample encode the same CDR3. The chain recombines TRBV6-5 with TRBJ1-3, with unresolved D. The CDR3 runs to 14 residues. CDR1 MNHEY and CDR2 SVGAGI come from the germline V gene. The V gene lost 8 bases and the J gene lost 0 bases, with 11 bases spanning the gap. The CDR3 loop reads CASSLGSSGNTIYF. The DNA of the CDR3 is TGTGCCAGCTCTCTCGGGAGCTCTGGAAACACCATATATTTT.

Written as DNA, the CDR3 is TGTGCCAGCTCACCTGGGACAGAGAATTCACCCCTCCACTTT. It encodes CASSPGTENSPLHF. The genes are TRBV18 and TRBJ1-6, with 7 bases that match TRBD1. This CDR3 comprises 14 residues. J was trimmed by 7 bases and V by 3 bases; bases with no gene match: 3. Per the germline V gene, CDR1 is KGHSH and CDR2 is LQKENI.

Only one count was recorded for this clone. The chain recombines TRBV14 with TRBJ1-1; perhaps TRBD1 as D (6 bases). Germline-derived CDR1 and CDR2 are SGHDN and FVKESK. Trimming took off 7 bases at V and 0 bases at J, with 9 bases between the two ends. The CDR3 totals 13 residues. The DNA of the CDR3 is TGTGCCAGCAAAGGACAGATGAACACTGAAGCTTTCTTT. Its translation is CASKGQMNTEAFF. Full variable domain (outside the CDR3, taken from reference TRBV14 and TRBJ1-1): EAGVTQFPSHSVIEKGQTVTLRCDPISGHDNLYWYRRVMGKEIKFLLHFVKESKQDESGMPNNRFLAERTGGTYSTLKVQPAELEDSGVYFCASKGQMNTEAFFGQGTRLTVV.

With respect to this clone: The sample has other DNA sequences that encode this CDR3 too. The CDR3 DNA reads as TGTGCCAGCAGCTTAGAGGGGGCGGGGGGTGCGGAGACCCAGTACTTC. It translates to CASSLEGAGGAETQYF. The chain joins TRBV7-8 to TRBJ2-5; tentatively, D is TRBD2 (8 bases). This CDR3 is built from 16 residues. Trimming took 1 base from V and 5 from J, leaving 17 bases between them. CDR1 and CDR2 (germline): SGHVS, FQNEAQ.

The chain has TRBV27 and TRBJ2-7; perhaps TRBD1 as D (5 bases). Trimming took 3 bases from V and 0 from J, leaving 6 bases between them. The CDR3 consists of 13 residues. Germline-derived CDR1 and CDR2 are MNHEY and SMNVEV (reference sequence). The CDR3 coding sequence is TGTGCCAGCAGTTTTCAGGGCTCCTACGAGCAGTACTTC. Protein sequence: CASSFQGSYEQYF.

This clone showed up just once. This chain connects TRBV19 to TRBJ2-7; D might be TRBD2 (6 bases). The CDR3 sequence is 13 residues long. With 5 bases removed from V and 9 bases from J, the gap between germline ends came to 17 bases. The V gene's germline CDR1 is LNHDA and CDR2 SQIVND (reference sequence). The CDR3 coding sequence is TGTGCCAGTAGTTCTCCCGCCGCGGGACGGCAGTACTTC. It translates to CASSSPAAGRQYF.

V gene TRBV7-3 combines with J gene TRBJ2-4; TRBD1 matches at 7 bases. Germline loops: CDR1 SGHTA, CDR2 FQGTGA. V shed 1 base and J 3 bases; nucleotides not matched to a gene: 6. There are 16 residues in the CDR3. The CDR3 is CASSLKAAGGKNIQYF. The CDR3 coding sequence is TGTGCCAGCAGCTTAAAGGCGGCAGGGGGCAAAAACATTCAGTACTTC.

J is TRBJ2-5 and V is TRBV6-1; no clear D. V was cut by 1 base and J by 5 bases, with 5 bases left in between. This CDR3 comprises 12 residues. Germline values: CDR1 MNHNS, CDR2 SASEGT. The CDR3 region is CASSEVRETQYF. DNA of the CDR3: TGTGCCAGCAGTGAAGTCCGGGAGACCCAGTACTTC.

V and J are TRBV5-1 and TRBJ1-5, with a possible D match to TRBD1 (5 bases). Germline loops: CDR1 SGHRS, CDR2 YFSETQ. This CDR3 is built from 15 residues. Trimming cost V 0 bases and J 3 bases, with 10 bases left between them. This CDR3 is CASSLGGAPNQPQHF. DNA for the CDR3: TGCGCCAGCAGCTTGGGTGGGGCCCCCAATCAGCCCCAGCATTTT.

V and J are TRBV3-1 (or the pseudogene TRBV3-2) and TRBJ2-5; no clear D gene. Trimming shortened V by 3 bases and J by 4 bases, and 3 bases separated the two germline ends. This CDR3 contains 11 residues. Germline-derived CDR1 and CDR2 are LGHDT and YNNKEL (reference sequence). The CDR3 sequence: CASSQAETQYF. The CDR3 DNA reads TGTGCCAGCAGCCAGGCAGAGACCCAGTACTTC.

The chain has TRBV2 and TRBJ2-1; 11 positions agree with TRBD2. This CDR3 comprises 15 residues. The germline gives CDR1 SNHLY, CDR2 FYNNEI. V was clipped by 2 bases and J by 9 bases; unmatched bases: 6. CDR3 protein: CASSEWLAGGIEQFF. As DNA, the CDR3 is TGTGCCAGCAGTGAATGGCTAGCGGGGGGTATTGAGCAGTTCTTC.

The chain recombines TRBV5-6 with TRBJ1-1, with TRBD1 as a possible D gene (5 bases). Germline V gene data show CDR1 as SGHDT and CDR2 as YYEEEE. V shed 0 bases and J shed 5 bases, with 11 bases lying between them. This CDR3 is 14 amino acids long. CDR3 residues: CASSLGGTWTEAFF. For the CDR3, the DNA is TGTGCCAGCAGCTTGGGGGGGACTTGGACTGAAGCTTTCTTT.